The 6 T cell receptor beta chains below come from one sample, sequenced in a study of CD8 T cells in Susac syndrome (dated by TCRdb to the late 2010s). Library preparation was by the immunoSEQ multiplex PCR assay. RNA was extracted with the RNeasy kit and roughly 0.5 to 1 ug was reverse transcribed using random hexamers. The public reads were reanalyzed by TCRdb: fastp trimming at Q25, MiXCR alignment, in-frame beta chains only. Under each unique CDR3 protein, matching rows form one entry showing the most common genes and DNA. This sample gives about 150,000 distinct CDR3 sequences in total; around 93% of them show up just once. Under 0.2% of the sample lies in the top ten. Sequencing was carried out using CD8+ T cells from PBMCs. The receptors were sampled from a human donor with Susac syndrome.

This chain connects TRBV5-4 to TRBJ1-1, with D possibly matching TRBD1 (5 bases). Germline lookup yields CDR1 SGHNT and CDR2 YYREEE (reference sequence). The V gene lost 7 bases and the J gene lost 4 bases, with 14 bases spanning the gap. This CDR3 has 13 amino acids. As DNA, the CDR3 is TGTGCCAGCGCGACGGGGGAAGGCACTGAAGCTTTCTTT. This gives the protein CASATGEGTEAFF.

This clonotype was recorded once. J is TRBJ2-1 and V is TRBV15, with a possible D match to TRBD2 (6 bases). Trimming removed 4 bases from V and 7 bases from J, with 17 bases in between. The CDR3 spans 15 residues. Germline lookup yields CDR1 LNHNV and CDR2 YYDKDF (reference sequence). CDR3 residues: CATSMIGRSANEQFF. CDR3 nucleotide sequence: TGTGCCACCAGCATGATCGGGAGATCCGCGAATGAGCAGTTCTTC.

CDR3 sequence reads: CASSQSREQYF. Here the CDR3 DNA reads TGTGCCAGCAGCCAGAGCCGAGAGCAGTACTTC. The chain carries TRBV3-1 and TRBJ2-7; D is ambiguous. The CDR3 contains 11 residues. Germline V CDR1 and CDR2: LGHDT, YNNKEL (reference sequence). Trimming shortened V by 3 bases and J by 7 bases, and 7 bases separated the two germline ends.

This chain uses TRBV10-2 with TRBJ2-7, with TRBD1 matching over 9 bases. This CDR3 is built from 14 residues. J was trimmed by 0 bases and V by 7 bases; bases with no gene match: 4. The germline gives CDR1 WSHSY, CDR2 SAAADI. The CDR3 spells CASKTGGFSYEQYF. In DNA, the CDR3 is TGCGCCAGCAAAACAGGGGGCTTCTCCTACGAGCAGTACTTC.

This chain's CDR3 is CASSPTPSNQPQHF. The CDR3 coding sequence is TGTGCCAGCAGTCCTACTCCTAGCAATCAGCCCCAGCATTTT. The chain recombines TRBV9 with TRBJ1-5; D remains unclear. Deletions cut 5 bases from V and 0 bases from J, with 9 bases between. Germline V gene sequence: CDR1 SGDLS, CDR2 YYNGEE. The CDR3 runs 14 residues.

The V and J genes are TRBV9 and TRBJ1-3, with D possibly being TRBD1 (5 bases). Germline assignment: CDR1 SGDLS and CDR2 YYNGEE. Trimming removed 0 bases from V and 7 bases from J, with 5 bases in between. The CDR3 runs to 12 residues. CDR3 DNA: TGTGCCAGCAGCGTAGAGGGGAACACCATATATTTT. This encodes CASSVEGNTIYF.